The 16 T cell receptor beta chains in this list originate from one sample, sequenced in a study of CD8 T cells in ankylosing spondylitis. MiXCR, applied by TCRdb to the 5' RACE reads, yields one record per CDR3 protein. The sample has some 300,000 distinct CDR3 sequences; roughly 20% are singletons. The sequenced material came from blood, either unsorted or a sorted T cell fraction (not recorded which). These receptor sequences come from a female donor with ankylosing spondylitis or in good health (not recorded which).

The chain recombines TRBV29-1 with TRBJ2-1; D not certain. Germline CDR1 reads SQVTM; CDR2 reads ANQGSEA. This CDR3 spans 14 amino acids. The germline V and J ends were trimmed by 7 bases and 0 bases, with 13 bases remaining between them. CDR3 bases: TGCAGCGCCGCTCTAATCGGCTCCTACAATGAGCAGTTCTTC. The encoded protein is CSAALIGSYNEQFF.

The rearrangement uses TRBV6-2 or TRBV6-3 and TRBJ2-3, with D possibly matching TRBD1 (6 bases). The germline gives CDR1 MNHEY, CDR2 SVGEGT. The V end was cut by 7 bases, the J end by 4 bases, with 18 bases between. CDR3 length: 15 amino acids. CDR3 in amino acids: CASTARGRFPDTQYF. CDR3 coding DNA: TGTGCCAGCACGGCGAGGGGGAGATTCCCAGATACGCAGTATTTT.

V usage is TRBV3-1 and J usage is TRBJ2-4, with a possible D match to TRBD2 (5 bases). CDR1 LGHDT and CDR2 YNNKEL come from the germline V gene (reference sequence). The CDR3 has 15 residues. The V end lost 0 bases, the J end lost 0 bases, and 6 bases lay between the germline ends. CDR3 nucleotide sequence: TGTGCCAGCAGCCAAGATCGGGGAGCCAAAAACATTCAGTACTTC. This translates into CASSQDRGAKNIQYF. Full variable domain (rest looked up from reference TRBV3-1 and TRBJ2-4): DTAVSQTPKYLVTQMGNDKSIKCEQNLGHDTMYWYKQDSKKFLKIMFSYNNKELIINETVPNRFSPKSPDKAHLNLHINSLELGDSAVYFCASSQDRGAKNIQYFGAGTRLSVL.

This clonotype was counted a few times. The J gene is TRBJ2-1, the V gene TRBV3-1; 11 bases agree with TRBD2. The CDR3 has 15 residues. J was trimmed by 7 bases and V by 4 bases; bases with no gene match: 6. The germline CDR1 and CDR2 sequences are LGHDT and YNNKEL (reference sequence). In nucleotides, the CDR3 is TGTGCCAGCAGCCTAGCGGGAGGGCCCTGGAATGAGCAGTTCTTC. Protein sequence: CASSLAGGPWNEQFF.

The chain uses TRBV12-3 or TRBV12-4 and TRBJ2-1; TRBD2 aligns across 14 bases. The CDR3 covers 16 residues. V was pared by 8 bases and J by 6 bases, with 9 bases of the junction left unmatched. CDR3 coding DNA: TGTGCCAGCCTCTCCTCTGGACTAGCGGGAGGCAATGAGCAGTTCTTC. This gives the protein CASLSSGLAGGNEQFF.

In this sample, this clonotype turned up many times. The chain has TRBV29-1 and TRBJ2-1, with a tentative D call TRBD1 (5 bases). The CDR3 runs to 12 residues. Germline loops: CDR1 SQVTM, CDR2 ANQGSEA. V was trimmed by 6 bases and J by 0 bases, leaving 6 bases between them. The CDR3 reads CSVDSSYNEQFF. The CDR3 DNA follows: TGCAGCGTCGACAGCTCCTACAATGAGCAGTTCTTC.

The rearrangement links TRBV10-3 to TRBJ2-2; weak D call: TRBD2 (6 bases). Between the trimmed V and J ends, which lost 6 bases and 5 bases, there was a span of 19 bases. This CDR3 has 16 amino acids. Per germline, CDR1 ENHRY and CDR2 SYGVKD. The CDR3 loop is CAIRITSPGGTGELFF. For the CDR3, the DNA is TGTGCCATCAGAATAACTAGCCCTGGGGGTACCGGGGAGCTGTTTTTT.

The table lists this clonotype with many counts. The chain carries TRBV20-1 and TRBJ1-2; no clear D gene. Germline assignment: CDR1 DFQATT and CDR2 SNEGSKA (reference sequence). V dropped 6 bases and J dropped 4 bases, with 15 bases sitting between them. The CDR3 has 13 amino acids. CDR3 sequence reads: CSAGDGDTYGYTF. The CDR3 bases are TGCAGTGCCGGAGACGGCGACACCTATGGCTACACCTTC.

This clonotype was seen only a few times. The genes are TRBV12-3 or TRBV12-4 and TRBJ2-1; no firm D call. CDR3 length: 15 amino acids. V was shortened by 6 bases and J by 1 base, with 13 bases between the two germline ends. CDR3 residues: CASRLTRGSYNEQFF. In DNA form, the CDR3 reads TGTGCCAGCAGACTAACTCGCGGTTCCTACAATGAGCAGTTCTTC.

V gene TRBV2 combines with J gene TRBJ2-1; D is unresolved. Germline lookup yields CDR1 SNHLY and CDR2 FYNNEI. The CDR3 spans 12 residues. Deletions cut 6 bases from V and 5 bases from J, with 8 bases between. CDR3 in amino acids: CASRDTNNEQFF. CDR3 nucleotides: TGTGCCAGCAGAGACACAAACAATGAGCAGTTCTTC.

This clonotype was counted between two and nine times. At one boundary the junction diverges from the germline segment, which might be a read error. The chain has TRBV5-4 and TRBJ2-7; possibly TRBD1 for D (6 bases). This CDR3 contains 14 residues. The germline gives CDR1 SGHNT, CDR2 YYREEE (reference sequence). The CDR3 here is CVSSLIGQSYEQYF. CDR3 bases: TGTGTCAGCAGCTTGATCGGACAGTCCTACGAGCAGTACTTC.

This clonotype came up a few times. This chain links TRBV20-1 with TRBJ2-5, with D unresolved. Trimming took off 8 bases at V and 3 bases at J, with 16 bases between the two ends. Germline values: CDR1 DFQATT, CDR2 SNEGSKA (reference sequence). The CDR3 covers 13 residues. The DNA of the CDR3 is TGCAGTCAATTCCAGGTCCTCGAAGAGACCCAGTACTTC. Its protein is CSQFQVLEETQYF.

The gene calls are TRBV15 and TRBJ1-5, with D unclear. CDR1 and CDR2 from the germline V gene are LNHNV and YYDKDF (reference sequence). Between the trimmed V and J ends, which lost 0 bases and 6 bases, there was a span of 6 bases. The CDR3 covers 13 residues. CDR3 residues: CATSRDEGQPQHF. CDR3 nucleotide sequence: TGTGCCACCAGCAGAGATGAGGGTCAGCCCCAGCATTTT.

The chain recombines TRBV6-5 with TRBJ2-1, with D uncertain. Germline lookup yields CDR1 MNHEY and CDR2 SVGAGI. V was trimmed by 0 bases and J by 9 bases, leaving 15 bases between them. CDR3 size: 15 residues. The DNA for the CDR3 is TGTGCCAGCAGTTACTCGCCCCAGGTGCTAGGTGAGCAGTTCTTC. Translated: CASSYSPQVLGEQFF.

This clonotype was found a few times. The V gene is TRBV7-8, the J gene TRBJ1-1, with TRBD1 matching 9 bases. This CDR3 is 16 amino acids long. V was pared by 3 bases and J by 1 base, with 6 bases of the junction left unmatched. In germline, CDR1 is SGHVS, CDR2 FQNEAQ. Written as DNA, the CDR3 is TGTGCCAGCAGCTTCCGGACAGGGGTTTCGAACACTGAAGCTTTCTTT. It encodes CASSFRTGVSNTEAFF.

This sequence joins TRBV7-2 and TRBJ2-7; 10 bases fit TRBD2. CDR3 length: 14 amino acids. CDR1 and CDR2 from the germline V gene are SGHTA and FQGNSA. The junction had 4 bases not matched to a gene; V was cut back by 5 bases and J by 3 bases. CDR3 sequence: CASSGRTSGYEQYF. As DNA, the CDR3 is TGTGCCAGCAGCGGACGGACTAGCGGCTACGAGCAGTACTTC. The full variable domain, rest sourced from reference TRBV7-2 and TRBJ2-7, is GAGVSQSPSNKVTEKGKDVELRCDPISGHTALYWYRQSLGQGLEFLIYFQGNSAPDKSGLPSDRFSAERTGGSVSTLTIQRTQQEDSAVYLCASSGRTSGYEQYFGPGTRLTVT.